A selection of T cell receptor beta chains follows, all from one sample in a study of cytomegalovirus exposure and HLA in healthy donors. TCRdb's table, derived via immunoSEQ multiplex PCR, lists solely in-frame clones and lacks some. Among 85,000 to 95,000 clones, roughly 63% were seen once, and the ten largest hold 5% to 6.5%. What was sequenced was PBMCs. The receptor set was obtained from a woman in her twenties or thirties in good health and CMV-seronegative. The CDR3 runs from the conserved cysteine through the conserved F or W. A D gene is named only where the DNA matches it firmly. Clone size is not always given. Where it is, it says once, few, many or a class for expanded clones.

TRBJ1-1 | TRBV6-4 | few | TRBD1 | TGTGCCAGCAGAAGGACAGGGAACACTGAAGCTTTCTTT | CASRRTGNTEAFF
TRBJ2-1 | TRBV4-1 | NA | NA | TGCGCCAGCAGCCAAGGATCTACTAGCCACAATGAGCAGTTCTTC | CASSQGSTSHNEQFF
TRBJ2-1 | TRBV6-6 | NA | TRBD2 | TGTGCCAGCAGTACGACTAGCGGGATCTCCTACAATGAGCAGTTCTTC | CASSTTSGISYNEQFF
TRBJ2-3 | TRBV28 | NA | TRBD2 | TGTGCCACCTGGACTAGCGGGAGTTGGACAGATACGCAGTATTTT | CATWTSGSWTDTQYF
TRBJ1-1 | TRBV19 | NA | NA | TGTGCCAGTAGTATAGTCGCGGGGCGCGACACTGAAGCTTTCTTT | CASSIVAGRDTEAFF
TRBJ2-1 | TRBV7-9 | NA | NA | TGTGCCAGCAGCCGCATCGAGCGACCCTACAATGAGCAGTTCTTC | CASSRIERPYNEQFF
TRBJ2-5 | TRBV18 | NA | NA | TGTGCCAGCTCACCAGGCTTCCAAGAGACCCAGTACTTC | CASSPGFQETQYF
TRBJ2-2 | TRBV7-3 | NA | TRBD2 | TGTGCCAGCAGCTCTCCCGGGACTAGCTCCGGGGAGCTGTTTTTT | CASSSPGTSSGELFF
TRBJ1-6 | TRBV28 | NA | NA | TGTGCCAGCAGACAGGCTTCACCCCTCCACTTT | CASRQASPLHF
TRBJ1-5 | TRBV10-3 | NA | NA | TGTGCCATCAGGGACGGACAGATTAATCAGCCCCAGCATTTT | CAIRDGQINQPQHF
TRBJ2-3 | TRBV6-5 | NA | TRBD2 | TGTGCCAGCAGTTACTCGAGTCTAGCGGGAGGAGATACGCAGTATTTT | CASSYSSLAGGDTQYF
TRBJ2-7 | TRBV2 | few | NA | TGTGCCAGCAGCTTCGGGGTGAGCCGATGGGGCTACGAGCAGTACTTC | CASSFGVSRWGYEQYF
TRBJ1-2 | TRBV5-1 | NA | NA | TGCGCCAGCAGCCAAGGGGCGGTTTATGGCTACACCTTC | CASSQGAVYGYTF
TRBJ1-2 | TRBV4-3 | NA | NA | TGCGCCAGCAGCCATCACCCCTCCCGGGACATCCAAGCTAACTATGGCTACACCTTC | CASSHHPSRDIQANYGYTF
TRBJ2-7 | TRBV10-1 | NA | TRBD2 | TGCGCCAGCAGTGACCTAGCGGGAGGGGCCTACGAGCAGTACTTC | CASSDLAGGAYEQYF
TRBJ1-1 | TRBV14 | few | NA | TGTGCCACCAGACAGGCAATATACACTGAAGCTTTCTTT | CATRQAIYTEAFF
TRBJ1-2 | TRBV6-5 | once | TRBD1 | TGTGCCAGCAGGTCCCCGGACAGGTCTAACTATGGCTACACCTTC | CASRSPDRSNYGYTF
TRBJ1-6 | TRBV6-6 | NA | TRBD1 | TGTGCCAGCAGGGGACAGGTCTACGATTCACCCCTCCACTTT | CASRGQVYDSPLHF
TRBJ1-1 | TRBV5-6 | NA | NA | TGTGCCAGCAGTCCGATCGACAGGAACACTGAAGCTTTCTTT | CASSPIDRNTEAFF
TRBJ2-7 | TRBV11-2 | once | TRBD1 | TGTGCCAGCAGCGGACCGGGACAGGGCTACGAGCAGTACTTC | CASSGPGQGYEQYF
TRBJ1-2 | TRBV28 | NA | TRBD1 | TGTGCCAGCAGTTTCCCCAAGACAGGGGGCGGATATGGCTACACCTTC | CASSFPKTGGGYGYTF
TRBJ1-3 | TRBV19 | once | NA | TGTGCCAGTAGTACTTCCGGGAGCTCTGGAAACACCATATATTTT | CASSTSGSSGNTIYF
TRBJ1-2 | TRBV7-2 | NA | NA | TGTGCCAGCAGTCCAGGAATTAACTATGGCTACACCTTC | CASSPGINYGYTF
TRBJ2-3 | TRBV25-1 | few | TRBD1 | TGTGCCAGCAGTGATCCTGGACAGGGCAGCACAGATACGCAGTATTTT | CASSDPGQGSTDTQYF
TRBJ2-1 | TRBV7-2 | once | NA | TGTGCCAGCAGCTTGGGCCAGCGGGCCCTCGGAGGTGAGCAGTTCTTC | CASSLGQRALGGEQFF
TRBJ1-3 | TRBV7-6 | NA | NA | TGTGCCAGCAGCTCCACCGGGACAAGCTCTGGAAACACCATATATTTT | CASSSTGTSSGNTIYF
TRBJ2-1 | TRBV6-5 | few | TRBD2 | TGTGCCAGCAGACTCCAAAGACTAGCGGGGGGTGAGCAGTTCTTC | CASRLQRLAGGEQFF
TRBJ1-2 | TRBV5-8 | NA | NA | TGTGCCAGCAGCTCGCCCACAGGCATCTATGGCTACACCTTC | CASSSPTGIYGYTF
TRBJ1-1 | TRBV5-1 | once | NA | TGCGCCAGCAGCTTGGTGAATTCGCCAGGCGTTTTCGAAGCTTTCTTT | CASSLVNSPGVFEAFF
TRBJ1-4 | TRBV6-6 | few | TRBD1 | TGTGCCAGCAGCCTGGGACAGGGCGGTGAAAAACTGTTTTTT | CASSLGQGGEKLFF
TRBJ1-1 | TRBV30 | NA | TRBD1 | TGTGCCTGGAGCCTGACAGGGGGCGATACTGAAGCTTTCTTT | CAWSLTGGDTEAFF
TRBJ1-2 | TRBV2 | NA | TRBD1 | TGTGCCAGCAGCACCGGGACAGCGTACGATGGCTACACCTTC | CASSTGTAYDGYTF
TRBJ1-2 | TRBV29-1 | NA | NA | TGCAGCGTTGAGGGGCTTGACTATGGCTACACCTTC | CSVEGLDYGYTF
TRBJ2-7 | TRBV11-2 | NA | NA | TGTGCCAGCAGCTTAGATCAGGGGGACTTCCACGAGCAGTACTTC | CASSLDQGDFHEQYF
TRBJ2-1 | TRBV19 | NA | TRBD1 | TGTGCCAGTACCCCCAGGGGGCCAGGTGAGCAGTTCTTC | CASTPRGPGEQFF
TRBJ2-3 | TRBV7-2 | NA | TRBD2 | TGTGCCAGCAGCCTTAAGGTAGCGGGAGTACCAGATACGCAGTATTTT | CASSLKVAGVPDTQYF
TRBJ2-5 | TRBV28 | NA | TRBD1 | TGTGCCAGCACCGACCGGGACAGGGCAGAAGAGACCCAGTACTTC | CASTDRDRAEETQYF
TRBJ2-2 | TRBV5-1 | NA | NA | TGCGCCAGCACCCAGGACAGCGCGAACACCGGGGAGCTGTTTTTT | CASTQDSANTGELFF
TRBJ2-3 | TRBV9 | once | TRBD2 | TGTGCCAGCAGCGTAGAGGCGGGGGGCTTTTTGAATACGCAGTATTTT | CASSVEAGGFLNTQYF
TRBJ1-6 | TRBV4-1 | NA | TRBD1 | TGCGCCAGCAGCCTGGGGCAGGGGGCCTCCTATAATTCACCCCTCCACTTT | CASSLGQGASYNSPLHF
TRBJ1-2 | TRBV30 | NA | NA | TGTGCCCTTCCCCCTGACGTATCACAAGGGGACTACACCTTC | CALPPDVSQGDYTF
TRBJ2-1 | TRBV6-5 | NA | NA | TGTGCCAGCAAGCGATGGTCCGCGGGATACAATGAGCAGTTCTTC | CASKRWSAGYNEQFF
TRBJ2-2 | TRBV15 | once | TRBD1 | TGTGCCACCGGCACAGGGGGCGCTTCCGGGGAGCTGTTTTTT | CATGTGGASGELFF